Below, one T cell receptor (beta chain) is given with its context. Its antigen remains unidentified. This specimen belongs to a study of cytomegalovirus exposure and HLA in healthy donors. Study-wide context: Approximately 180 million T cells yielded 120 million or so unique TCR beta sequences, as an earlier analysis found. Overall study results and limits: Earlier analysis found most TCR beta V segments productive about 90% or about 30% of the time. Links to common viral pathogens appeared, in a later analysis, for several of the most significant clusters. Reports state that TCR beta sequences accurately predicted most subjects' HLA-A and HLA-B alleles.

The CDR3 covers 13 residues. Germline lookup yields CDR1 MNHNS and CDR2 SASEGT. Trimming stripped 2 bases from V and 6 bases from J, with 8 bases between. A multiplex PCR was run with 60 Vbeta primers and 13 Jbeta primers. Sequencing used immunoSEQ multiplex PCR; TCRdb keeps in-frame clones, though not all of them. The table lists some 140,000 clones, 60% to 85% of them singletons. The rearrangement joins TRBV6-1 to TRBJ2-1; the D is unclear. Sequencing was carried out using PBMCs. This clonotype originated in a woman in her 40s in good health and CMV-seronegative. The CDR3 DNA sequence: TGTGCCAGCAGTGAACCAACTGCCAATGAGCAGTTCTTC. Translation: CASSEPTANEQFF.